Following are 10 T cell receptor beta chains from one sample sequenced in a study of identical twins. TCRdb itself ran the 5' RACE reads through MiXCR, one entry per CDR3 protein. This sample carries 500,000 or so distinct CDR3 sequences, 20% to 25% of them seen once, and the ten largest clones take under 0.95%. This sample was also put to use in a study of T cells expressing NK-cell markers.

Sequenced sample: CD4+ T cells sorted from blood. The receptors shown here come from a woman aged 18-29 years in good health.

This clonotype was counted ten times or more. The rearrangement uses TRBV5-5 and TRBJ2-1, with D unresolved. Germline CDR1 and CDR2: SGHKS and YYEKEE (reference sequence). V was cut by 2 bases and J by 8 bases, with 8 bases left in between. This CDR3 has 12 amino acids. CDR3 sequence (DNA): TGTGCCAGCAGCTTCTATTCGGATGAGCAGTTCTTC. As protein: CASSFYSDEQFF.

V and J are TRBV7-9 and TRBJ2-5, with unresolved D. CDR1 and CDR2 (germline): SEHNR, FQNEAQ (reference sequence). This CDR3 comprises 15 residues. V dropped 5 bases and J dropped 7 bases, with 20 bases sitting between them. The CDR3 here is CASSDDTRLRVTQYF. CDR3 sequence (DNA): TGTGCCAGCAGCGATGACACGCGGCTAAGGGTGACCCAGTACTTC.

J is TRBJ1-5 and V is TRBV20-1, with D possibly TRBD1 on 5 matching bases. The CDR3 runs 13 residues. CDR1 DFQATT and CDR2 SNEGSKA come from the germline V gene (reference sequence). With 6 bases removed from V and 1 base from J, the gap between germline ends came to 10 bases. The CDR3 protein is CSARWGSNQPQHF. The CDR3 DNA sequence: TGCAGTGCCCGGTGGGGCAGCAATCAGCCCCAGCATTTT.

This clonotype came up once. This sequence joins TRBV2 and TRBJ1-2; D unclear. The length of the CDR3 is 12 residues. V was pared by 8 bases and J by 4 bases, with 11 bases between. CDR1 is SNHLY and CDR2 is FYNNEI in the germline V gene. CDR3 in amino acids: CASEPRAYGYTF. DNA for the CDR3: TGTGCCAGCGAGCCAAGGGCCTATGGCTACACCTTC.

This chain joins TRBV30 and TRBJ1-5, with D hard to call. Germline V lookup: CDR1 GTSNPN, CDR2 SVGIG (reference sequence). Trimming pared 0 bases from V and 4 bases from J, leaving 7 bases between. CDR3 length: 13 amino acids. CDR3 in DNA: TGTGCCTGGAGTGTAAGGGAGAATCAGCCCCAGCATTTT. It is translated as CAWSVRENQPQHF.

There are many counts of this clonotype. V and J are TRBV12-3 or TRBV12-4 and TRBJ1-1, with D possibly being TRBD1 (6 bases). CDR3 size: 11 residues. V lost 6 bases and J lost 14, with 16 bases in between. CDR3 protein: CASSSTGSAFF. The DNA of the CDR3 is TGTGCCAGCAGCTCTACAGGGAGTGCCTTCTTT.

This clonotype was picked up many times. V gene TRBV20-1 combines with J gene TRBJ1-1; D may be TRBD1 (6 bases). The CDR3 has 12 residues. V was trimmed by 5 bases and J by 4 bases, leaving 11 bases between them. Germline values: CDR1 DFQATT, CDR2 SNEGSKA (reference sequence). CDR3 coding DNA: TGCAGTGCTTTACAGGGTTCCACTGAAGCTTTCTTT. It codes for CSALQGSTEAFF.

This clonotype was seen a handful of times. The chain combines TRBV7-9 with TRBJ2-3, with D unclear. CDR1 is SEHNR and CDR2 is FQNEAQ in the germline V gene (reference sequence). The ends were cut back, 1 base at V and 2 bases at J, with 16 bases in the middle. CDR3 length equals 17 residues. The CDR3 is CASSLGNRIEFTDTQYF. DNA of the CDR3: TGTGCCAGCAGCTTAGGCAATCGTATAGAGTTCACAGATACGCAGTATTTT.

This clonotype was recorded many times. The CDR3 protein is CSVRGGKGEAFF. CDR3 in DNA: TGCAGCGTCAGGGGGGGTAAGGGAGAAGCTTTCTTT. The rearrangement uses TRBV29-1 and TRBJ1-1; 7 bases agree with TRBD1. The germline V gene encodes CDR1 SQVTM and CDR2 ANQGSEA. V lost 6 bases and J lost 8; bases outside the gene matches: 9. The CDR3 extends over 12 amino acids.

The CDR3 reads CASSEWRSTNTDTQYF. CDR3 bases: TGTGCCAGCAGTGAATGGCGCAGCACAAACACAGATACGCAGTATTTT. This chain uses TRBV25-1 with TRBJ2-3; D is unclear. Between the trimmed V and J ends, which lost 1 base and 2 bases, there was a span of 13 bases. The CDR3 is made up of 16 amino acids. Per germline, CDR1 MGHDK and CDR2 SYGVNS.